Each of the 10 T cell receptor beta chains below was sequenced from the same sample in a study of blood T cell repertoires in COVID-19. Assay used: immunoSEQ multiplex PCR; TCRdb lists only in-frame clones, some missing. The repertoire has 30,000 to 45,000 clones, 81% of them found once; the top ten carry around 28%. The specimen sequenced was peripheral blood. The receptors were sampled from an older man with active or convalescent COVID-19.

This sequence joins TRBV7-2 and TRBJ2-3, with D possibly matching TRBD1 (7 bases). Germline CDR1 and CDR2: SGHTA and FQGNSA. The CDR3 totals 14 residues. Trimming shortened V by 5 bases and J by 5 bases, and 14 bases separated the two germline ends. The CDR3 sequence: CASSDRVGGDTQYF. CDR3 nucleotides: TGTGCCAGCAGCGACAGGGTGGGGGGAGATACGCAGTATTTT.

The rearrangement uses TRBV7-9 and TRBJ2-7, with D perhaps matching TRBD1 (6 bases). The CDR3 runs 17 residues. The germline gives CDR1 SEHNR, CDR2 FQNEAQ (reference sequence). Deletions cut 5 bases from V and 0 bases from J, with 20 bases between. This CDR3 reads CASSLGGRGRSSYEQYF. The CDR3 region has the DNA TGTGCCAGCAGCCTAGGGGGTAGGGGCCGAAGCTCCTACGAGCAGTACTTC.

The chain combines TRBV6-5 with TRBJ2-5, with TRBD2 identical over 9 bases. Germline V CDR1 and CDR2: MNHEY, SVGAGI. CDR3 size: 12 residues. V lost 9 bases to trimming and J lost 5 bases; unmatched junction nucleotides: 4. This chain's CDR3 is CASRTSVETQYF. Here the CDR3 DNA reads TGTGCCAGTCGGACTAGCGTGGAGACCCAGTACTTC.

The V call is TRBV5-6, the J call TRBJ2-7; possibly TRBD2 for D (6 bases). V dropped 5 bases and J dropped 0 bases, with 15 bases sitting between them. The CDR3 runs to 15 residues. Per the germline V gene, CDR1 is SGHDT and CDR2 is YYEEEE. CDR3 sequence reads: CASSFGRTNSYEQYF. For the CDR3, the DNA is TGTGCCAGCAGTTTTGGGAGGACTAACTCCTACGAGCAGTACTTC.

The rearrangement uses TRBV5-1 and TRBJ2-2; D is perhaps TRBD2 (5 bases). V shed 4 bases and J shed 6 bases, with 10 bases lying between them. There are 13 residues in the CDR3. CDR1 is SGHRS, CDR2 YFSETQ, per germline. CDR3 sequence: CASSHTSAGELFF. Here the CDR3 DNA reads TGCGCCAGCAGCCATACTAGTGCCGGGGAGCTGTTTTTT. The variable domain in full, completed from reference TRBV5-1 and TRBJ2-2, reads KAGVTQTPRYLIKTRGQQVTLSCSPISGHRSVSWYQQTPGQGLQFLFEYFSETQRNKGNFPGRFSGRQFSNSRSEMNVSTLELGDSALYLCASSHTSAGELFFGEGSRLTVL.

The V gene is TRBV10-3, the J gene TRBJ1-1; 8 positions agree with TRBD1. Looked up from germline, CDR1 is ENHRY and CDR2 is SYGVKD. This CDR3 region has 13 residues. Trimming removed 10 bases from V and 0 bases from J; junction bases left unmatched: 4. CDR3 DNA: TGTGCCACAACAGGGGGGTTGAACACTGAAGCTTTCTTT. The encoded protein is CATTGGLNTEAFF.

The chain couples TRBV7-8 to TRBJ1-1; the match to TRBD1 covers 8 bases. Looked up from germline, CDR1 is SGHVS and CDR2 is FQNEAQ. The CDR3 runs to 15 residues. With 5 bases clipped from V and 0 bases from J, the junction kept 5 bases outside the gene matches. CDR3 sequence reads: CASSPGQAVNTEAFF. The CDR3 nucleotides read TGTGCCAGCAGCCCGGGACAGGCGGTGAACACTGAAGCTTTCTTT.

This sequence joins TRBV27 and TRBJ2-1, with 9 bases fitting TRBD2. CDR3 length: 23 amino acids. From germline, CDR1 is MNHEY and CDR2 SMNVEV (reference sequence). After removal of 4 bases from V and 1 base from J, the junction contained 26 bases not matched to a gene. In DNA, the CDR3 is TGTGCCAGCAGTTCCCTCGACATGACTCGGTGGGATCTGACTAGCGGATCCTACAATGAGCAGTTCTTC. Protein: CASSSLDMTRWDLTSGSYNEQFF.

In DNA, the CDR3 is TGTGCCAGCAGTCCTAGCGGGATCTCCTACGAGCAGTACTTC. Protein: CASSPSGISYEQYF. The chain couples TRBV6-5 to TRBJ2-7, with 9 bases matching TRBD2. Per the germline V gene, CDR1 is MNHEY and CDR2 is SVGAGI. J gave up 0 bases and V 5 bases, and 2 bases lay outside the gene matches. There are 14 residues in the CDR3.

The J gene is TRBJ1-5, the V gene TRBV5-6, with D maybe TRBD1 (5 bases). Germline V gene lookup returns CDR1 SGHDT and CDR2 YYEEEE. The germline V and J ends were trimmed by 1 base and 5 bases, with 13 bases remaining between them. CDR3 length equals 15 residues. CDR3 DNA: TGTGCCAGCAGCTTGCGGGCCCCAGGGCATCAGCCCCAGCATTTT. As protein: CASSLRAPGHQPQHF. The full variable domain, completed using reference TRBV5-6 and TRBJ1-5, is DAGVTQSPTHLIKTRGQQVTLRCSPKSGHDTVSWYQQALGQGPQFIFQYYEEEERQRGNFPDRFSGHQFPNYSSELNVNALLLGDSALYLCASSLRAPGHQPQHFGDGTRLSIL.